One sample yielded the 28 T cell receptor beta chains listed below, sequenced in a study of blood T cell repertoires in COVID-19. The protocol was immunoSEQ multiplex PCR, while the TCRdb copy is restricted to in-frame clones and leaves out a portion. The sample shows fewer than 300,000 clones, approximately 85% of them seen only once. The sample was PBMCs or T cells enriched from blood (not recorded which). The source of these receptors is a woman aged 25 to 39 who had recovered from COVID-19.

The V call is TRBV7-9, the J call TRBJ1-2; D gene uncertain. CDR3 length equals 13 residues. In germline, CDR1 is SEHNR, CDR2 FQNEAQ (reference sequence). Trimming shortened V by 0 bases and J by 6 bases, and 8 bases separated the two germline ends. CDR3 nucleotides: TGTGCCAGCAGCTTAGCTGCAGGCCATGGCTACACCTTC. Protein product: CASSLAAGHGYTF.

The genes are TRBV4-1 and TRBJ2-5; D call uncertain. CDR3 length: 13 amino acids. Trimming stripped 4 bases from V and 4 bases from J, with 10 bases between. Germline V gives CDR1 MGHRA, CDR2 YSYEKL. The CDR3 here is CASSLVLGETQYF. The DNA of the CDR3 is TGCGCCAGCAGCCTGGTGCTAGGAGAGACCCAGTACTTC.

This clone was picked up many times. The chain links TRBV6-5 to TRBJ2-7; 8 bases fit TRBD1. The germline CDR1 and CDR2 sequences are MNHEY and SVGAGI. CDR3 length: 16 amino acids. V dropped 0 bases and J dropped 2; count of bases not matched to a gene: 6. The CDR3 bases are TGTGCCAGCAGTTACTCGGGTCAGGGGGCCCCCTACGAGCAGTACTTC. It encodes CASSYSGQGAPYEQYF.

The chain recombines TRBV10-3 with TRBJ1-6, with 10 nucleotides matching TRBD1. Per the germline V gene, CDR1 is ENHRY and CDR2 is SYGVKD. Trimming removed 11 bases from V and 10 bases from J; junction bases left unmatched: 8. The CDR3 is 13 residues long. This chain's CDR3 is CAGRGTGDSPLHF. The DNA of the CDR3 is TGTGCCGGCCGGGGGACAGGGGACTCACCCCTCCACTTT.

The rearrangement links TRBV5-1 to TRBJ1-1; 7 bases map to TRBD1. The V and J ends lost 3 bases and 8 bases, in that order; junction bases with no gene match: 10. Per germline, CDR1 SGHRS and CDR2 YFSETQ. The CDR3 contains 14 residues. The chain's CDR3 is CASSSSGDSQEAFF. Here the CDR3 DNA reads TGCGCCAGCAGCTCGTCTGGGGACAGTCAGGAAGCTTTCTTT.

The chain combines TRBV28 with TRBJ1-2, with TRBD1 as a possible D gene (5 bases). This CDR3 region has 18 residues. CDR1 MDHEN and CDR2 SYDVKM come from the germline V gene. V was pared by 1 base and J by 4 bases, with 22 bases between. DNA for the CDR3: TGTGCCAGCAGTTTATTCTTATACCGGGCCCAGGGCGGCTATGGCTACACCTTC. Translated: CASSLFLYRAQGGYGYTF.

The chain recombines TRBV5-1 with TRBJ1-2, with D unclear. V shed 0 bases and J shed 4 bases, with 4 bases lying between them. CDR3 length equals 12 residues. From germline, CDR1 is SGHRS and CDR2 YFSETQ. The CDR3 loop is CASSLESYGYTF. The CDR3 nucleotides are TGCGCCAGCAGCTTGGAGAGCTATGGCTACACCTTC.

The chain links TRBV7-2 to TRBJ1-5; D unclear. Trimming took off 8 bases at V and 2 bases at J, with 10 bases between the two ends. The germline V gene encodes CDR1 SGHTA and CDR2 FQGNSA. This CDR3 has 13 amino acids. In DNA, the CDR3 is TGTGCCAGCGCCCGGAGGGGCAATCAGCCCCAGCATTTT. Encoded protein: CASARRGNQPQHF.

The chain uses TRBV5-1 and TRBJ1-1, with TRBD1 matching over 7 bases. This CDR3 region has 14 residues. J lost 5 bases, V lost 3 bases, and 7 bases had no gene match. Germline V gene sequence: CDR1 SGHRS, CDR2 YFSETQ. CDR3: CASSSGTARTEAFF. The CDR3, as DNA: TGCGCCAGCAGCTCCGGGACAGCAAGAACTGAAGCTTTCTTT.

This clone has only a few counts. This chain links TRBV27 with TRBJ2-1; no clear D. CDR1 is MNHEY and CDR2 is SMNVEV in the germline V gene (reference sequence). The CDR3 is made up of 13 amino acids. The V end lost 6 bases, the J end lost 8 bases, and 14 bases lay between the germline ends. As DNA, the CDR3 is TGTGCCAGCAGACTCAACAGAATGGATGAGCAGTTCTTC. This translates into CASRLNRMDEQFF.

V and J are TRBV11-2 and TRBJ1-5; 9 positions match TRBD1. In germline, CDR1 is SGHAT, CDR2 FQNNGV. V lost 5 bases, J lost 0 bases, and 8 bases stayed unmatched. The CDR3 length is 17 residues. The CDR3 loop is CASSLDRGWNSNQPQHF. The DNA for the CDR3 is TGTGCCAGCAGCCTCGACAGGGGGTGGAATAGCAATCAGCCCCAGCATTTT.

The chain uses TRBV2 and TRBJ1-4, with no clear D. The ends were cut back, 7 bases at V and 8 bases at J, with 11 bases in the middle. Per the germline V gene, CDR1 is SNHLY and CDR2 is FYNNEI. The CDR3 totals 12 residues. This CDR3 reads CASTRRAEKLFF. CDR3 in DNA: TGTGCCAGCACGAGGAGGGCAGAAAAACTGTTTTTT.

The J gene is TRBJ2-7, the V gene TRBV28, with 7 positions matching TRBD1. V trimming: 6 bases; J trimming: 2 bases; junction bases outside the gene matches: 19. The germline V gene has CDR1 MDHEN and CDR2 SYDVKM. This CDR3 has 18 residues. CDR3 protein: CASSPGGRIGTVAYEQYF. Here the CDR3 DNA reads TGTGCCAGCAGCCCCGGCGGTCGGATCGGGACAGTTGCCTACGAGCAGTACTTC.

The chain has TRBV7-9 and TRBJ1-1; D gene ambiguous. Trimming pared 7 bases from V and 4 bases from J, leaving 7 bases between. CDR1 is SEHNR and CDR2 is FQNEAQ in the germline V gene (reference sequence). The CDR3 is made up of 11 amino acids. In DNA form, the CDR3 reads TGTGCCAGCACCCCGAGCACTGAAGCTTTCTTT. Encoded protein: CASTPSTEAFF.

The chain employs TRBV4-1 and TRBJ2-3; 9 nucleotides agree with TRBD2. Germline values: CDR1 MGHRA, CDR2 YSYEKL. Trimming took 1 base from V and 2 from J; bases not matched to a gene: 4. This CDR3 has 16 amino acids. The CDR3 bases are TGCGCCAGCAGCCAAGGGGCTAGCGGGAACACAGATACGCAGTATTTT. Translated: CASSQGASGNTDTQYF.

The CDR3 DNA reads as TGTGCCAGCAGGTCCCTGAATGAAAAACTGTTTTTT. Amino acids: CASRSLNEKLFF. The V gene is TRBV27, the J gene TRBJ1-4; D unclear. The CDR3 length is 12 residues. Trimming pared 6 bases from V and 5 bases from J, leaving 7 bases between. CDR1 is MNHEY and CDR2 is SMNVEV in the germline V gene (reference sequence).

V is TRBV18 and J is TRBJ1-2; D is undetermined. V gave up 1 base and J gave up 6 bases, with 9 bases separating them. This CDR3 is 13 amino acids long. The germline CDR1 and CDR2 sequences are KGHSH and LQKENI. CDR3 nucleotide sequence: TGTGCCAGCTCACCACAGGGAGGAGATGGCTACACCTTC. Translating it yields CASSPQGGDGYTF.

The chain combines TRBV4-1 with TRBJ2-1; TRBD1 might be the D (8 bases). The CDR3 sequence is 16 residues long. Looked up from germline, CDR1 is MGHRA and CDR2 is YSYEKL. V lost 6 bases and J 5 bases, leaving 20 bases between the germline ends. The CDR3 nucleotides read TGCGCCAGCAGTCGTTTTGGACAGGGAGGGCACAATGAGCAGTTCTTC. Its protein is CASSRFGQGGHNEQFF.

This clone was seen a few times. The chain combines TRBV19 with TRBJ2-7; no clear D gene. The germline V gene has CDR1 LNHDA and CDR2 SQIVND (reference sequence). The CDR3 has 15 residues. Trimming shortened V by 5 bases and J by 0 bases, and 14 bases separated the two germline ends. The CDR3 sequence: CASSHQSIDSYEQYF. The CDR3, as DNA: TGTGCCAGTAGTCATCAAAGCATTGACTCCTACGAGCAGTACTTC.

Here the CDR3 DNA reads TGCGCCAGCAGCTTGTCGCAGGAAAAAGAGACCCAGTACTTC. Its protein product is CASSLSQEKETQYF. The chain combines TRBV5-1 with TRBJ2-5; D call uncertain. Germline-derived CDR1 and CDR2 are SGHRS and YFSETQ. Trimming removed 1 base at V and 3 bases at J, with 10 bases between. The CDR3 loop spans 14 amino acids.

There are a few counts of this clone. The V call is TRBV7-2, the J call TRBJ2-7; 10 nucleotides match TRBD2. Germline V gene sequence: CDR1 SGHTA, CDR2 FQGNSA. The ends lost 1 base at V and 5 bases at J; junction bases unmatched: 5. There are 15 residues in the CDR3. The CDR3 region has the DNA TGTGCCAGCAGCTTAGTAGGTAGCGGGGGGCACGAGCAGTACTTC. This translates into CASSLVGSGGHEQYF.

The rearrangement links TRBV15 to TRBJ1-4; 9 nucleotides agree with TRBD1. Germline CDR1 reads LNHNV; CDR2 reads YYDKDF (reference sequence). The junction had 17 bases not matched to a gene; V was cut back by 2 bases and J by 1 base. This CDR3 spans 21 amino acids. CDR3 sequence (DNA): TGTGCCACCAGCAGACCAAACTTACCGGGACAGGGAGAATTAACTAATGAAAAACTGTTTTTT. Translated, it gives CATSRPNLPGQGELTNEKLFF.

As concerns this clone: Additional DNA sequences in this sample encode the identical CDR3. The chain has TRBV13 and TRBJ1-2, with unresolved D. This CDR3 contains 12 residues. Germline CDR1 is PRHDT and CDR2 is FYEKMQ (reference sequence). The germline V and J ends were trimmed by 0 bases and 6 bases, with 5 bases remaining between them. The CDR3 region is CASSLGGDGYTF. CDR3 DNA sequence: TGTGCCAGCAGCTTAGGTGGAGATGGCTACACCTTC.

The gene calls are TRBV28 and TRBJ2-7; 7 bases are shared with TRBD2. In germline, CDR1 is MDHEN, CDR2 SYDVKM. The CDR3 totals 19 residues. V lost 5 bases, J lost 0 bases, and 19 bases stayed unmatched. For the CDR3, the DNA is TGTGCCAGCAGTATTTCCCGCCGCCCTAAGCGGGATAGCTCCTACGAGCAGTACTTC. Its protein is CASSISRRPKRDSSYEQYF.

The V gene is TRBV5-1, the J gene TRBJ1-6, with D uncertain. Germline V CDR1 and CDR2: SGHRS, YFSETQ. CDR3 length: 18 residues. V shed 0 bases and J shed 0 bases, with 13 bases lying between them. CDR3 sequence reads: CASSLVGQTSSYNSPLHF. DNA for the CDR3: TGCGCCAGCAGCTTGGTTGGGCAGACGAGCTCCTATAATTCACCCCTCCACTTT.

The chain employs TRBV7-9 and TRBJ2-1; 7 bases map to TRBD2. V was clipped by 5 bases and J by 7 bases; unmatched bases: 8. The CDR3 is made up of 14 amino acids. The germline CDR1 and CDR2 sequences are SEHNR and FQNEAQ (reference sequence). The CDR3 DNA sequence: TGTGCCAGCAGCATATCCGGGACTACGAATGAGCAGTTCTTC. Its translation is CASSISGTTNEQFF. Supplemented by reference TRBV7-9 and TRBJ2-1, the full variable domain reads DTGVSQNPRHKITKRGQNVTFRCDPISEHNRLYWYRQTLGQGPEFLTYFQNEAQLEKSRLLSDRFSAERPKGSFSTLEIQRTEQGDSAMYLCASSISGTTNEQFFGPGTRLTVL.

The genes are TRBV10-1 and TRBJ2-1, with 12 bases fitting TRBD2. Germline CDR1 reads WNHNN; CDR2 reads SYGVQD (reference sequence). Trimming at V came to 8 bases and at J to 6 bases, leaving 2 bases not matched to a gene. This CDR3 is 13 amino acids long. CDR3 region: CASGLAGTNEQFF. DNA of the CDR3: TGCGCCAGCGGACTAGCGGGGACCAATGAGCAGTTCTTC.

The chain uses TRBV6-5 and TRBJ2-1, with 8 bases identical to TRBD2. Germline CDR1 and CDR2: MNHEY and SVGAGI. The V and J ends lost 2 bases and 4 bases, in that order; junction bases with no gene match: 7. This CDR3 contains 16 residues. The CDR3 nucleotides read TGTGCCAGCAGTTACACGAGCGGGAGTCCTTACAATGAGCAGTTCTTC. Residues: CASSYTSGSPYNEQFF.